Below, one TCR beta chain is given with its context. What it recognizes is unknown. This sample is part of a study of memory CD8 T cells in hepatitis C reinfection. Study summary: Samples late or after reinfection came 12 to 24 weeks post-detection.

V was clipped by 1 base and J by 5 bases, with 12 bases between them. The CDR3 is 15 amino acids. CDR1 is SGHAT, CDR2 FQNNGV, per germline. Assay: immunoSEQ multiplex PCR; the TCRdb copy retains only in-frame clones and omits some. The table has about 43,000 clones, 89% seen once. Study-wide findings and caveats: Conclusions on public clonotypes and secondary clearance were not definitive with four or five donors.

The time point here: late/post reinfection, 12 to 24 weeks after detection. The sorted cells went straight to TCR sequencing with no prior in vitro expansion. People who inject drugs from Montreal's HEPCO study were the donors. Control naive CD8 T cells came from a couple of donors at all three reinfection time points. The sequence derives from a man aged 18-30 years with hepatitis C virus infection. V usage is TRBV11-2 and J usage is TRBJ2-1; D is undetermined. Specimen: naive CD8+ T cells sorted from blood. The CDR3 coding sequence is TGTGCCAGCAGCTTAGCTAGTCGGCCCGACAATGAGCAGTTCTTC. As protein: CASSLASRPDNEQFF.